Below, one TCR beta chain is given with its context. This sample is drawn from a study of early T cells in non-severe SARS-CoV-2 infection. The CDR3 has 15 residues. The germline V gene has CDR1 SGHRS and CDR2 YFSETQ. V was shortened by 4 bases and J by 4 bases, with 12 bases between the two germline ends. Via MiXCR, TCRdb re-called the 5' RACE reads, giving one row per CDR3 protein. The data show 90,000 to 120,000 distinct CDR3 sequences, roughly 10% seen once. The specimen was whole blood. The sequence derives from an adult who was a healthcare worker with PCR-confirmed SARS-CoV-2 infection or an uninfected control (not recorded which). This sequence joins TRBV5-1 and TRBJ1-6, with unresolved D. CDR3 bases: TGCGCCAGCAGCCGACTAGAACCTTATAATTCACCCCTCCACTTT. It is translated as CASSRLEPYNSPLHF.